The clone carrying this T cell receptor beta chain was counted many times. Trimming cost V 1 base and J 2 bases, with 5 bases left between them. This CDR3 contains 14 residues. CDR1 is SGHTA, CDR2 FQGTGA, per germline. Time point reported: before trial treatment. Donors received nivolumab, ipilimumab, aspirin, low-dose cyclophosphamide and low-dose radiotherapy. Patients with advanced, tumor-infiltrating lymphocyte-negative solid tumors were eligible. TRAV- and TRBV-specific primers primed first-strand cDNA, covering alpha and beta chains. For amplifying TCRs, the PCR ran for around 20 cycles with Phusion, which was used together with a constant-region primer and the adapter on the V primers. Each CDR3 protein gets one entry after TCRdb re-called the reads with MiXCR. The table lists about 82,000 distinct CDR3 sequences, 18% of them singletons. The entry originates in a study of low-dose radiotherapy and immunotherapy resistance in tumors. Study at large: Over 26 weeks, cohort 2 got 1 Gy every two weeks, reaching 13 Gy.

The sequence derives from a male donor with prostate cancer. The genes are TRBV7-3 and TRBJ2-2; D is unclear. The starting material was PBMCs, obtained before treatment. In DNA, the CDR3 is TGTGCCAGCAGCTTAAATAGTAACACCGGGGAGCTGTTTTTT. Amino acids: CASSLNSNTGELFF. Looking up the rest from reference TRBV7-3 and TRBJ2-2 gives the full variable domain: GAGVSQTPSNKVTEKGKYVELRCDPISGHTALYWYRQSLGQGPEFLIYFQGTGAADDSGLPNDRFFAVRPEGSVSTLKIQRTERGDSAVYLCASSLNSNTGELFFGEGSRLTVL.